The sequence of this T cell receptor (beta chain) was determined in a study of cytomegalovirus exposure and HLA in healthy donors. The PCR contained 60 Vbeta and 13 Jbeta primers. Method: immunoSEQ multiplex PCR; TCRdb's copy keeps in-frame clones and lacks some. The sample lists some 180,000 clones; around 80% were seen once. The CDR3 contains 17 residues. From germline, CDR1 is MGHRA and CDR2 YSYEKL. Losses at the gene ends were 4 bases for V and 1 base for J; bases not matched to a gene: 10. The TCR comes from a man younger than 30 in good health and CMV-seronegative. Specimen: PBMCs. The chain couples TRBV4-1 to TRBJ1-5; 7 bases line up with TRBD1. CDR3 loop: CASSLAGTVGSNQPQHF. In DNA, the CDR3 is TGCGCCAGCAGCCTCGCCGGGACAGTGGGGAGCAATCAGCCCCAGCATTTT.